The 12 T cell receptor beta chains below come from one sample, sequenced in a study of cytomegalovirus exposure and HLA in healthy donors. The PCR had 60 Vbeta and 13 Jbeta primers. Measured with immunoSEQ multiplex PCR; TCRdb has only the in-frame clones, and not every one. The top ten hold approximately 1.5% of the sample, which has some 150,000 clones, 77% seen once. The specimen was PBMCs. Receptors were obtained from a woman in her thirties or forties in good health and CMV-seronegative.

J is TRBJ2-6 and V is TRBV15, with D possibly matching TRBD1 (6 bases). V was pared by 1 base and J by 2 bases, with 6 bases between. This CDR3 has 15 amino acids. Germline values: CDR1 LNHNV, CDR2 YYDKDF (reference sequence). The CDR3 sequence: CATSRGDTGANVLTF. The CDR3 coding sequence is TGTGCCACCAGCAGAGGGGACACTGGGGCCAACGTCCTGACTTTC.

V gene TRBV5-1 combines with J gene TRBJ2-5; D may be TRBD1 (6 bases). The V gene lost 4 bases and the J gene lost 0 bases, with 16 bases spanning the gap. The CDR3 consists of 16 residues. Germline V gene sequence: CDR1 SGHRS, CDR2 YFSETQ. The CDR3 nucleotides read TGCGCCAGCAGCCCGCTGGGACACCTTGACCAAGAGACCCAGTACTTC. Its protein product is CASSPLGHLDQETQYF.

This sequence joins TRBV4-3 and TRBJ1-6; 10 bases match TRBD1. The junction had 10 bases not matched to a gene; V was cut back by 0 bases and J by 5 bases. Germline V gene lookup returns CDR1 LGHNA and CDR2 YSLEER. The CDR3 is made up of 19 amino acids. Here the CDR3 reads CASSQDFLYGTGDNSPLHF. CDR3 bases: TGCGCCAGCAGCCAAGATTTCCTTTACGGGACAGGGGATAATTCACCCCTCCACTTT.

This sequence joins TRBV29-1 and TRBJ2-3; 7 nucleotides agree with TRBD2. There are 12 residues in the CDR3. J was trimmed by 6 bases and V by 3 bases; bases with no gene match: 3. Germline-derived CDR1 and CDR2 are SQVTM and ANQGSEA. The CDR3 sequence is CSVDEGGDTQYF. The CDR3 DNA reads TGCAGCGTTGATGAGGGAGGGGATACGCAGTATTTT.

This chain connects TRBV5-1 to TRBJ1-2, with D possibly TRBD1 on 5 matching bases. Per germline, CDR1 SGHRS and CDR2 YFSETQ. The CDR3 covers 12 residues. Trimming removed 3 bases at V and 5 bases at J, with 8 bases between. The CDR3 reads CASSSQGYGYTF. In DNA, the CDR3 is TGCGCCAGCAGCTCGCAGGGATATGGCTACACCTTC. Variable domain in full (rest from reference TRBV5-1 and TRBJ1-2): KAGVTQTPRYLIKTRGQQVTLSCSPISGHRSVSWYQQTPGQGLQFLFEYFSETQRNKGNFPGRFSGRQFSNSRSEMNVSTLELGDSALYLCASSSQGYGYTFGSGTRLTVV.

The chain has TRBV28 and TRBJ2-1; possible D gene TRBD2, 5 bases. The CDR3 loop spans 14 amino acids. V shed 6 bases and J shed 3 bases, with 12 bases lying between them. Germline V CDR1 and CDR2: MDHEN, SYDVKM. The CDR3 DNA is TGTGCCAGCAGACTATTTAGCGACTACAATGAGCAGTTCTTC. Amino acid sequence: CASRLFSDYNEQFF.

The CDR3 is CASSLASGGANTQYF. CDR3 DNA sequence: TGTGCCAGCAGCTTGGCTAGCGGGGGGGCGAATACGCAGTATTTT. The chain carries TRBV5-4 and TRBJ2-3; TRBD2 matches 12 bases. With V trimmed by 0 bases and J by 7 bases, 3 bases remained unmatched. Germline V lookup: CDR1 SGHNT, CDR2 YYREEE (reference sequence). The length of the CDR3 is 15 residues.

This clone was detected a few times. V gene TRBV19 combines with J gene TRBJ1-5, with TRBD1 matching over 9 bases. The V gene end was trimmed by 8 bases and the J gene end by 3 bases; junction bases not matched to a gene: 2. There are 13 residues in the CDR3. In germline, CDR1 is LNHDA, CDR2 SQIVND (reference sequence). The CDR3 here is CASGTGTNQPQHF. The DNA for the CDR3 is TGTGCCAGTGGGACAGGGACCAATCAGCCCCAGCATTTT.

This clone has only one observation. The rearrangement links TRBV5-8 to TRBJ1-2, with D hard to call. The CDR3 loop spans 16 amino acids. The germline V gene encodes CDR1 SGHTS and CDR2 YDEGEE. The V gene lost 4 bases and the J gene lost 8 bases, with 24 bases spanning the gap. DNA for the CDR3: TGTGCCAGCAGCATTATCGCGGCCCGAGCGATTTCGGGCTACACCTTC. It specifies CASSIIAARAISGYTF. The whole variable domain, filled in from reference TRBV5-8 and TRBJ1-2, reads EAGVTQSPTHLIKTRGQQATLRCSPISGHTSVYWYQQALGLGLQFLLWYDEGEERNRGNFPPRFSGRQFPNYSSELNVNALELEDSALYLCASSIIAARAISGYTFGSGTRLTVV.

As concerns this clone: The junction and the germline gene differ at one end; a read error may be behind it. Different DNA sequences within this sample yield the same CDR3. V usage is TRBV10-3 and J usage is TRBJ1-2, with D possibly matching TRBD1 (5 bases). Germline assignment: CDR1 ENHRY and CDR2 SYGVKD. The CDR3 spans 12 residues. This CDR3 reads CAISMGLYGYTF. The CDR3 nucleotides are TGTGCCATCAGCATGGGACTCTATGGCTACACCTTT.

The CDR3 sequence is CASSYRGSLYGYTF. The CDR3 nucleotides are TGTGCCAGCAGTTATCGGGGGTCCCTCTATGGCTACACCTTC. The genes are TRBV6-5 and TRBJ1-2, with D maybe TRBD1 (5 bases). V lost 3 bases and J 4 bases, leaving 12 bases between the germline ends. The CDR3 is made up of 14 amino acids. Germline V gives CDR1 MNHEY, CDR2 SVGAGI.

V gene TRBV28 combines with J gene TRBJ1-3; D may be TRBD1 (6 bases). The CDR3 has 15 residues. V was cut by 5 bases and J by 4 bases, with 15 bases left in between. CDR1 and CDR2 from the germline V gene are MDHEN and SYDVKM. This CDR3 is CASSRNSRGGNTIYF. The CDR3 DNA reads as TGTGCCAGCAGTCGAAACAGCAGGGGAGGAAACACCATATATTTT.